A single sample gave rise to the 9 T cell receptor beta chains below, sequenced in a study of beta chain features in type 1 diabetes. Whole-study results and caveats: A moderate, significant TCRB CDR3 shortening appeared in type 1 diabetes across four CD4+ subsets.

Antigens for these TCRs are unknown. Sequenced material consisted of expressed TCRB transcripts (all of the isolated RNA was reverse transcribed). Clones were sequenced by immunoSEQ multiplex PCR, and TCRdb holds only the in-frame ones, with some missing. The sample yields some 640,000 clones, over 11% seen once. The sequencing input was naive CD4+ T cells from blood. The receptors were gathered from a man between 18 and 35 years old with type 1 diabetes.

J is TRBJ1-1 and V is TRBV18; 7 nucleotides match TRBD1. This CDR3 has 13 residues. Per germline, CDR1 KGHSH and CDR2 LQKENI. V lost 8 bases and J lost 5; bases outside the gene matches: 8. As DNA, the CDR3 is TGTGCCAGCGCCCAGGGGGGGCCGACTGAAGCTTTCTTT. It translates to CASAQGGPTEAFF.

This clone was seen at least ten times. The CDR3 region has the DNA TGTGCCAGCGGACCGGCCTCTGGGGCCAACGTCCTGACTTTC. Amino acids: CASGPASGANVLTF. V usage is TRBV7-3 and J usage is TRBJ2-6; D is ambiguous. CDR1 is SGHTA, CDR2 FQGTGA, per germline. Trimming removed 8 bases from V and 0 bases from J, with 8 bases in between. The CDR3 has 14 amino acids. Based on the CDR3 plus reference TRBV7-3 and TRBJ2-6, the full variable domain is GAGVSQTPSNKVTEKGKYVELRCDPISGHTALYWYRQSLGQGPEFLIYFQGTGAADDSGLPNDRFFAVRPEGSVSTLKIQRTERGDSAVYLCASGPASGANVLTFGAGSRLTVL.

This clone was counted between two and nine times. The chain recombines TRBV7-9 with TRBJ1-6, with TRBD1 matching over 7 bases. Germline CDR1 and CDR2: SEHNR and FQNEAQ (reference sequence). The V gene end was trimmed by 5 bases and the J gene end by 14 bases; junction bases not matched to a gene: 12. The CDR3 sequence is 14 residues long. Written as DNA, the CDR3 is TGTGCCAGCAGCCCTGAAAGTACAGGGGCAGCCCTCCACTTT. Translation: CASSPESTGAALHF. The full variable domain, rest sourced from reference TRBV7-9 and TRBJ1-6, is DTGVSQNPRHKITKRGQNVTFRCDPISEHNRLYWYRQTLGQGPEFLTYFQNEAQLEKSRLLSDRFSAERPKGSFSTLEIQRTEQGDSAMYLCASSPESTGAALHFGNGTRLTVT.

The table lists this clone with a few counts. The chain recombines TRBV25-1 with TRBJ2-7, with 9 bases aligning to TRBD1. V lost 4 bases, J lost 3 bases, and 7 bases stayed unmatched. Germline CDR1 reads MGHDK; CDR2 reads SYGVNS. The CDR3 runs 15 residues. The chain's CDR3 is CASSAAGQGIYEQYF. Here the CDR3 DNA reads TGTGCCAGCAGTGCCGCAGGACAGGGGATCTACGAGCAGTACTTC.

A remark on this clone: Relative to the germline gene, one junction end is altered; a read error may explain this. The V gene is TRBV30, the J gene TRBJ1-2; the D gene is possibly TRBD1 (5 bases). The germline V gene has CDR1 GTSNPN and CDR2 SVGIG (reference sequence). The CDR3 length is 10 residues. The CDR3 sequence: CAWWSGSLGF. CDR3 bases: TGTGCCTGGTGGTCAGGGTCCCTAGGGTTC.

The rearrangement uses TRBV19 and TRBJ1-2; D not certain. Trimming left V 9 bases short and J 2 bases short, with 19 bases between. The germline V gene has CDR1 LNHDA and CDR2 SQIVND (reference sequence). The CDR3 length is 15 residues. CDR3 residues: CASLPTGPYNYGYTF. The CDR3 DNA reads TGTGCCAGCCTTCCTACCGGGCCCTACAACTATGGCTACACCTTC.

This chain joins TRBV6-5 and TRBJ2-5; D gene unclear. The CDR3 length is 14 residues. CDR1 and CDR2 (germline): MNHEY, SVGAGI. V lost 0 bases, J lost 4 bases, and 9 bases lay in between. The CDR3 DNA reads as TGTGCCAGCAGTTACTCGGTATTTACAGAGACCCAGTACTTC. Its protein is CASSYSVFTETQYF.

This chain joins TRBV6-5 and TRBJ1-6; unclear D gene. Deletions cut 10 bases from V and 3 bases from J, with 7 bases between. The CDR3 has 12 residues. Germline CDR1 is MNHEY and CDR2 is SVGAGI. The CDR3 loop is CATTNYNSPLHF. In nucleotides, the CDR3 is TGTGCCACTACAAACTATAATTCACCCCTCCACTTT.

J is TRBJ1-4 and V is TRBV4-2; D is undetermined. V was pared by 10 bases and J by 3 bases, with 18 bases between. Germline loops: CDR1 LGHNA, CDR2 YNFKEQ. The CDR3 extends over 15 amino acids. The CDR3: CATRSFQGPNEKLFF. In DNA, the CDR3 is TGTGCCACGCGAAGCTTCCAAGGGCCTAATGAAAAACTGTTTTTT.